The 10 T cell receptor beta chains below were found in one sample sequenced in a study of cytomegalovirus exposure and HLA in healthy donors. Method: immunoSEQ multiplex PCR; TCRdb's copy keeps in-frame clones and lacks some. Here the sample spans approximately 100,000 clones, over 85% being singletons. The specimen was PBMCs. The receptors come from a woman in her twenties or thirties in good health and CMV-seropositive.

This chain links TRBV27 with TRBJ2-2; TRBD2 agrees at 9 bases. The CDR3 is 14 amino acids. The V gene end was trimmed by 3 bases and the J gene end by 6 bases; junction bases not matched to a gene: 2. Germline CDR1 reads MNHEY; CDR2 reads SMNVEV (reference sequence). The CDR3 DNA follows: TGTGCCAGCAGTTTGGCGGGAGGGTCCGGGGAGCTGTTTTTT. Amino acids: CASSLAGGSGELFF.

The chain has TRBV27 and TRBJ2-1, with 7 bases matching TRBD2. J was trimmed by 7 bases and V by 2 bases; bases with no gene match: 2. The CDR3 sequence is 13 residues long. Germline CDR1 MNHEY, CDR2 SMNVEV (reference sequence). This CDR3 reads CASSLNGRNEQFF. The DNA for the CDR3 is TGTGCCAGCAGTTTAAACGGGAGGAATGAGCAGTTCTTC.

A word on this clone: Other nucleotide sequences in the sample specify the same CDR3. V and J are TRBV6-6 and TRBJ2-2; the match to TRBD1 covers 8 bases. The CDR3 sequence is 15 residues long. The J segment lost 4 bases and the V segment lost 8 bases, leaving 9 bases of the junction unmatched. Per germline, CDR1 MNHNY and CDR2 SVGAGI (reference sequence). CDR3 DNA: TGTGCCAGCCTTACGAGGACAGGGTCCACCGGGGAGCTGTTTTTT. It codes for CASLTRTGSTGELFF.

V usage is TRBV5-1 and J usage is TRBJ1-1, with D uncertain. V was pared by 0 bases and J by 5 bases, with 11 bases between. There are 14 residues in the CDR3. CDR1 SGHRS and CDR2 YFSETQ come from the germline V gene. The CDR3 reads CASSLADGRTEAFF. The CDR3 nucleotides are TGCGCCAGCAGCTTGGCAGACGGGAGAACTGAAGCTTTCTTT. Supplemented by reference TRBV5-1 and TRBJ1-1, the full variable domain reads KAGVTQTPRYLIKTRGQQVTLSCSPISGHRSVSWYQQTPGQGLQFLFEYFSETQRNKGNFPGRFSGRQFSNSRSEMNVSTLELGDSALYLCASSLADGRTEAFFGQGTRLTVV.

The chain joins TRBV7-9 to TRBJ2-4; perhaps TRBD2 as D (6 bases). The V gene's germline CDR1 is SEHNR and CDR2 FQNEAQ (reference sequence). The V end lost 1 base, the J end lost 0 bases, and 13 bases lay between the germline ends. This CDR3 contains 17 residues. CDR3 in amino acids: CASSLGSGGLAKNIQYF. The DNA of the CDR3 is TGTGCCAGCAGCTTAGGTAGCGGTGGACTAGCCAAAAACATTCAGTACTTC.

CDR3 nucleotide sequence: TGCGCCAGCAGCCAAGATATAACTAAAACCTACGAGCAGTACTTC. It specifies CASSQDITKTYEQYF. The rearrangement links TRBV4-3 to TRBJ2-7; D unclear. Between the trimmed V and J ends, which lost 0 bases and 2 bases, there was a span of 11 bases. Germline V lookup: CDR1 LGHNA, CDR2 YSLEER. This CDR3 is 15 amino acids long.

The chain carries TRBV25-1 and TRBJ1-5; a weak D match, TRBD1 (6 bases). CDR3 length: 15 amino acids. The ends were cut back, 3 bases at V and 5 bases at J, with 14 bases in the middle. Germline V CDR1 and CDR2: MGHDK, SYGVNS. DNA for the CDR3: TGTGCCAGCAGTGAGGGGGCTGGGGGAGATCAGCCCCAGCATTTT. Translation: CASSEGAGGDQPQHF.

This chain connects TRBV15 to TRBJ1-2; 12 bases match TRBD1. The CDR3 covers 15 residues. CDR1 is LNHNV and CDR2 is YYDKDF in the germline V gene (reference sequence). V shed 7 bases and J 4 bases; nucleotides not matched to a gene: 7. The CDR3 loop is CATTSGTGGVYGYTF. CDR3 bases: TGTGCCACCACCTCAGGGACAGGGGGCGTCTATGGCTACACCTTC.

This chain uses TRBV7-8 with TRBJ1-3, with D unresolved. Germline CDR1 SGHVS, CDR2 FQNEAQ. V gave up 5 bases and J gave up 0 bases, with 11 bases separating them. The CDR3 covers 15 residues. The CDR3 sequence is CASSGSHFSGNTIYF. CDR3 DNA: TGTGCCAGCAGCGGGAGCCACTTCTCTGGAAACACCATATATTTT.

This clone was found a few times. The same CDR3 also results from other DNA sequences found in this sample. This rearrangement joins TRBV27 to TRBJ2-7; 9 bases map to TRBD2. The ends lost 5 bases at V and 1 base at J; junction bases unmatched: 18. From germline, CDR1 is MNHEY and CDR2 SMNVEV (reference sequence). The CDR3 spans 19 residues. The CDR3 loop is CASSQQKVSGSALSYEQYF. CDR3 in DNA: TGTGCCAGCAGTCAACAAAAGGTTAGCGGGAGTGCTTTGTCCTACGAGCAGTACTTC.